The clone carrying this T cell receptor beta chain appeared a few times. It was with a sample-barcoded 5' primer and a J-beta primer mix that a second PCR of roughly 7 to 12 cycles was run. TCRdb used MiXCR to reprocess the 5' RACE reads, holding one entry per CDR3 protein. The sample contains around 780,000 distinct CDR3 sequences, 20% to 30% of which appear only once. This sample was included in a study of blood T cells in healthy people across ages. Germline assignment: CDR1 SGHRS and CDR2 YFSETQ. This CDR3 contains 15 residues. These data also featured in a second study, about T cells of mothers and their children.

The V and J genes are TRBV5-1 and TRBJ2-5; tentative D call: TRBD2 (6 bases). The end of the DNA fits TRBJ2-7 better, so the J call may be wrong. The sequence derives from a boy aged 10-17 years in good health. Sequenced material: blood. CDR3 coding DNA: TGCGCCAGCAGCTTGGCATTCGGGGGTTACTACGAGCAGTACTTC. This encodes CASSLAFGGYYEQYF.